Below, 29 T cell receptor beta chains from the same sample are listed, as sequenced in a study of shared clonotypes between healthy human individuals. Repertoires were generated with immunoSEQ multiplex PCR, while TCRdb's copy carries only in-frame clones and drops some. The sample comprises 450,000 to 500,000 clones, 79% of which are singletons, and about 12% rests with the top ten. The sample comprised PBMCs. These receptor sequences come from a woman aged 40 to 50 in good health. Some clones in this sample may be carry-over from other donors' samples.

The rearrangement uses TRBV7-2 and TRBJ1-5; D call uncertain. The CDR3 extends over 12 amino acids. V lost 3 bases to trimming and J lost 6 bases, with 6 bases between them. In germline, CDR1 is SGHTA, CDR2 FQGNSA. This CDR3 reads CASSFYSQPQHF. As DNA, the CDR3 is TGTGCCAGCAGCTTTTATAGTCAGCCCCAGCATTTT.

V is TRBV7-2 and J is TRBJ2-7, with TRBD1 matching 7 bases. V was pared by 1 base and J by 6 bases, with 3 bases of the junction left unmatched. This CDR3 is built from 13 residues. Germline CDR1 reads SGHTA; CDR2 reads FQGNSA. CDR3 loop: CASSLGQGREQYF. The CDR3 coding sequence is TGTGCCAGCAGCTTAGGACAGGGACGCGAGCAGTACTTC.

This chain joins TRBV5-1 and TRBJ1-1, with TRBD1 matching over 7 bases. This CDR3 spans 15 amino acids. The V and J ends lost 4 bases and 3 bases, in that order; junction bases with no gene match: 9. Germline CDR1 reads SGHRS; CDR2 reads YFSETQ. The CDR3 nucleotides are TGCGCCAGCAGCCCACTGACAGGGACGGACACTGAAGCTTTCTTT. It specifies CASSPLTGTDTEAFF.

The CDR3 nucleotides are TGTGCCAGCAGTTTAAGGGGGGGACAGGGGTTGGCCCAAGAGACCCAGTACTTC. Protein: CASSLRGGQGLAQETQYF. This chain uses TRBV28 with TRBJ2-5; TRBD1 matches at 10 bases. The V and J ends lost 2 bases and 1 base, in that order; junction bases with no gene match: 10. Germline CDR1 MDHEN, CDR2 SYDVKM. This CDR3 comprises 18 residues.

The chain uses TRBV15 and TRBJ1-2; tentative D call: TRBD1 (5 bases). This CDR3 has 15 residues. Trimming took off 0 bases at V and 2 bases at J, with 10 bases between the two ends. Germline-derived CDR1 and CDR2 are LNHNV and YYDKDF (reference sequence). The CDR3 spells CATSRDFRDNYGYTF. Written as DNA, the CDR3 is TGTGCCACCAGCAGAGACTTCCGGGACAACTATGGCTACACCTTC.

Concerning this clone itself: A read error is possible here, since a much larger clone lies one base away. This chain joins TRBV30 and TRBJ2-5, with 12 nucleotides matching TRBD2. This CDR3 contains 13 residues. Germline V gives CDR1 GTSNPN, CDR2 SVGIG (reference sequence). CDR3 sequence: CAWSRLAGETRYF. The CDR3 bases are TGTGCCTGGAGTCGACTAGCGGGAGAGACCCGGTACTTC. The variable domain in full, with the rest retrieved from reference TRBV30 and TRBJ2-5, is SQTIHQWPATLVQPVGSPLSLECTVEGTSNPNLYWYRQAAGRGLQLLFYSVGIGQISSEVPQNLSASRPQDRQFILSSKKLLLSDSGFYLCAWSRLAGETRYFGPGTRLLVL.

The gene calls are TRBV15 and TRBJ2-3; 10 nucleotides agree with TRBD1. V lost 5 bases, J lost 4 bases, and 6 bases stayed unmatched. In germline, CDR1 is LNHNV, CDR2 YYDKDF (reference sequence). The CDR3 contains 15 residues. The CDR3 DNA follows: TGTGCCACCAGCCGACGGGACAGGGGTTCAGATACGCAGTATTTT. Residues: CATSRRDRGSDTQYF.

V and J are TRBV9 and TRBJ2-1; D is perhaps TRBD2 (6 bases). In germline, CDR1 is SGDLS, CDR2 YYNGEE. CDR3 size: 17 residues. Between the trimmed V and J ends, which lost 0 bases and 0 bases, there was a span of 13 bases. DNA of the CDR3: TGTGCCAGCAGCGTAGCTACGGGGGAGAGCTCCTACAATGAGCAGTTCTTC. This gives the protein CASSVATGESSYNEQFF. The variable domain in full, completed from reference TRBV9 and TRBJ2-1, reads DSGVTQTPKHLITATGQRVTLRCSPRSGDLSVYWYQQSLDQGLQFLIQYYNGEERAKGNILERFSAQQFPDLHSELNLSSLELGDSALYFCASSVATGESSYNEQFFGPGTRLTVL.

In the case of this clone: Other DNA variants within this sample encode the same CDR3. The CDR3 loop is CASSPTDTQYF. CDR3 in DNA: TGTGCCAGCAGCCCCACAGATACGCAGTATTTT. This chain connects TRBV11-2 to TRBJ2-3; D is undetermined. The CDR3 sequence is 11 residues long. Germline V CDR1 and CDR2: SGHAT, FQNNGV. V lost 5 bases, J lost 2 bases, and 2 bases lay in between.

The chain has TRBV28 and TRBJ2-1, with 9 bases matching TRBD1. This CDR3 spans 17 amino acids. CDR1 and CDR2 from the germline V gene are MDHEN and SYDVKM. V lost 7 bases to trimming and J lost 0 bases; unmatched junction nucleotides: 10. The CDR3 DNA reads as TGTGCCAGCAAACAAGGGACAGGGTTCTTCTCCTACAATGAGCAGTTCTTC. This gives the protein CASKQGTGFFSYNEQFF.

There are a few counts of this clone. The V call is TRBV19, the J call TRBJ1-1; D might be TRBD1 (5 bases). In germline, CDR1 is LNHDA, CDR2 SQIVND (reference sequence). The V and J ends lost 7 bases and 1 base respectively, with 10 bases between them. The CDR3 loop spans 13 amino acids. CDR3 nucleotide sequence: TGTGCCAGTATAGGGGTTGGGAACACTGAAGCTTTCTTT. This codes for CASIGVGNTEAFF.

The V call is TRBV28, the J call TRBJ1-2, with D possibly matching TRBD1 (5 bases). V lost 7 bases, J lost 4 bases, and 16 bases lay in between. Germline loops: CDR1 MDHEN, CDR2 SYDVKM. The CDR3 sequence is 14 residues long. CDR3 coding DNA: TGTGCCAGCACTCGGGGCCTTTCGGGCTATGGCTACACCTTC. Amino acid sequence: CASTRGLSGYGYTF.

This clone was recorded at least ten times. The J gene is TRBJ1-1, the V gene TRBV29-1; TRBD1 agrees at 7 bases. There are 15 residues in the CDR3. CDR1 is SQVTM and CDR2 is ANQGSEA in the germline V gene. Trimming took 4 bases from V and 0 from J; bases not matched to a gene: 8. Here the CDR3 reads CSVGAYRGMNTEAFF. Written as DNA, the CDR3 is TGCAGCGTTGGGGCATACAGGGGCATGAACACTGAAGCTTTCTTT.

This chain's CDR3 is CATSRAAGWDEKLFF. Here the CDR3 DNA reads TGTGCCACCAGCAGAGCGGCCGGATGGGATGAAAAACTGTTTTTT. The V and J genes are TRBV15 and TRBJ1-4; no firm D call. Trimming stripped 1 base from V and 6 bases from J, with 12 bases between. The CDR3 extends over 15 amino acids. The V gene's germline CDR1 is LNHNV and CDR2 YYDKDF (reference sequence).

This chain links TRBV7-6 with TRBJ1-5, with D maybe TRBD1 (5 bases). The CDR3 contains 15 residues. Germline V CDR1 and CDR2: SGHVS, FNYEAQ. V lost 8 bases, J lost 0 bases, and 14 bases lay in between. CDR3: CASRAGGDSNQPQHF. CDR3 in DNA: TGTGCCAGCCGAGCGGGGGGGGATAGCAATCAGCCCCAGCATTTT. Filled out from reference TRBV7-6 and TRBJ1-5, the complete variable domain reads GAGVSQSPRYKVTKRGQDVALRCDPISGHVSLYWYRQALGQGPEFLTYFNYEAQQDKSGLPNDRFSAERPEGSISTLTIQRTEQRDSAMYRCASRAGGDSNQPQHFGDGTRLSIL.

The V and J genes are TRBV9 and TRBJ1-3, with D tentatively TRBD1 (5 bases). The CDR3 has 13 residues. Germline loops: CDR1 SGDLS, CDR2 YYNGEE. With 4 bases removed from V and 2 bases from J, the gap between germline ends came to 7 bases. CDR3 sequence (DNA): TGTGCCAGCAGCATACAGGCTGGAAACACCATATATTTT. Its protein is CASSIQAGNTIYF.

The chain links TRBV6-1 to TRBJ2-7; D unresolved. The CDR3 runs 14 residues. Between the trimmed V and J ends, which lost 6 bases and 0 bases, there was a span of 12 bases. CDR1 and CDR2 from the germline V gene are MNHNS and SASEGT. CDR3 sequence: CASRTRRSSYEQYF. CDR3 in DNA: TGTGCCAGCAGAACCCGACGGTCCTCCTACGAGCAGTACTTC.

The genes are TRBV7-3 and TRBJ2-4; TRBD2 agrees at 7 bases. The V segment lost 5 bases and the J segment 8 bases; nucleotides outside the gene matches: 6. Per germline, CDR1 SGHTA and CDR2 FQGTGA. This CDR3 has 13 amino acids. The CDR3 coding sequence is TGTGCCAGCAGCCGATCTGCGGGGGACATTCAGTACTTC. Translated: CASSRSAGDIQYF.

This chain uses TRBV7-2 with TRBJ2-7; 9 bases match TRBD2. The V gene end was trimmed by 6 bases and the J gene end by 2 bases; junction bases not matched to a gene: 11. The CDR3 runs 16 residues. Germline V gives CDR1 SGHTA, CDR2 FQGNSA. Here the CDR3 reads CASRDLAGRGPYEQYF. CDR3 DNA sequence: TGTGCCAGCAGGGATCTAGCGGGGAGGGGACCCTACGAGCAGTACTTC.

The chain combines TRBV7-2 with TRBJ2-7, with D perhaps matching TRBD2 (5 bases). CDR3 length equals 14 residues. Germline V gene lookup returns CDR1 SGHTA and CDR2 FQGNSA. V lost 7 bases and J lost 4, with 17 bases in between. The CDR3, as DNA: TGTGCCAGCACCCGAGCGGTTGGGCCTTACGAGCAGTACTTC. It codes for CASTRAVGPYEQYF.

The chain carries TRBV5-1 and TRBJ2-1; 9 bases match TRBD1. The CDR3 is made up of 17 amino acids. Trimming removed 0 bases from V and 4 bases from J; junction bases left unmatched: 8. CDR1 and CDR2 from the germline V gene are SGHRS and YFSETQ. CDR3 coding DNA: TGCGCCAGCAGCTTGGCCACAGGGGGCCTACTTTACAATGAGCAGTTCTTC. This codes for CASSLATGGLLYNEQFF.

This chain uses TRBV11-2 with TRBJ2-1, with TRBD1 matching 11 bases. Germline V gene lookup returns CDR1 SGHAT and CDR2 FQNNGV. V was clipped by 4 bases and J by 3 bases; unmatched bases: 5. There are 16 residues in the CDR3. The DNA of the CDR3 is TGTGCCAGCAGCTCCTTGGGACAGGGGGGCTACAATGAGCAGTTCTTC. Translated, it gives CASSSLGQGGYNEQFF.

This clone was seen a handful of times. The gene calls are TRBV18 and TRBJ2-1, with 10 bases matching TRBD1. Germline V gene sequence: CDR1 KGHSH, CDR2 LQKENI. V lost 3 bases, J lost 9 bases, and 14 bases stayed unmatched. The CDR3 has 17 residues. The CDR3 nucleotides read TGTGCCAGCTCACCGACAAGCGGGACAGGGGCCGAGGGTGAGCAGTTCTTC. Residues: CASSPTSGTGAEGEQFF.

This clone was observed a few times. The J gene is TRBJ1-1, the V gene TRBV7-2; D possibly corresponds to TRBD1 (6 bases). V lost 0 bases, J lost 4 bases, and 12 bases lay in between. This CDR3 region has 15 residues. Germline V gene data show CDR1 as SGHTA and CDR2 as FQGNSA. CDR3 loop: CASSLAWGLGTEAFF. The CDR3 DNA reads as TGTGCCAGCAGCTTAGCGTGGGGGCTGGGCACTGAAGCTTTCTTT. Using reference TRBV7-2 and TRBJ1-1 for the parts outside the CDR3, the full variable domain is GAGVSQSPSNKVTEKGKDVELRCDPISGHTALYWYRQSLGQGLEFLIYFQGNSAPDKSGLPSDRFSAERTGGSVSTLTIQRTQQEDSAVYLCASSLAWGLGTEAFFGQGTRLTVV.

The chain joins TRBV28 to TRBJ1-1, with a tentative D call TRBD1 (5 bases). V dropped 7 bases and J dropped 5 bases, with 20 bases sitting between them. The CDR3 length is 15 residues. Germline loops: CDR1 MDHEN, CDR2 SYDVKM. For the CDR3, the DNA is TGTGCCAGCAATTCGAGAGGGGAAGGGCGGACTGAAGCTTTCTTT. Protein sequence: CASNSRGEGRTEAFF.

CDR3 nucleotide sequence: TGTGCCAGCAGCTTAGGCCCGATTGGGACAGGGGGACGTGAAAAACTGTTTTTT. Protein sequence: CASSLGPIGTGGREKLFF. The rearrangement uses TRBV11-2 and TRBJ1-4; 11 positions agree with TRBD1. CDR1 is SGHAT, CDR2 FQNNGV, per germline. The junction had 11 bases not matched to a gene; V was cut back by 1 base and J by 7 bases. CDR3 size: 18 residues.

About this clone itself: The junction departs from germline at one end; a sequencing error may be responsible. This rearrangement joins TRBV27 to TRBJ2-1; 7 bases map to TRBD1. Germline lookup yields CDR1 MNHEY and CDR2 SMNVEV (reference sequence). The CDR3 covers 15 residues. The CDR3 is CASSLRQGSHNEQFF. In nucleotides, the CDR3 is TGTGCCAGCAGTCTTCGACAGGGCTCCCACAATGAGCAGTTCTTC.

The chain combines TRBV10-3 with TRBJ2-5; 12 nucleotides align to TRBD2. CDR1 and CDR2 (germline): ENHRY, SYGVKD. This CDR3 contains 18 residues. Trimming took 5 bases from V and 5 from J; bases not matched to a gene: 15. The CDR3 DNA is TGTGCCATCAGTAACGGACTAGCGGGGCAATATCAGCGGGAGACCCAGTACTTC. This codes for CAISNGLAGQYQRETQYF.

The rearrangement uses TRBV4-1 and TRBJ1-5; weak D call: TRBD1 (6 bases). Germline CDR1 MGHRA, CDR2 YSYEKL. The CDR3 spans 18 residues. The V end lost 1 base, the J end lost 2 bases, and 18 bases lay between the germline ends. CDR3 DNA: TGCGCCAGCAGCCAAGGTCCACAGGGAGTCGACCGCAATCAGCCCCAGCATTTT. It yields the protein CASSQGPQGVDRNQPQHF.